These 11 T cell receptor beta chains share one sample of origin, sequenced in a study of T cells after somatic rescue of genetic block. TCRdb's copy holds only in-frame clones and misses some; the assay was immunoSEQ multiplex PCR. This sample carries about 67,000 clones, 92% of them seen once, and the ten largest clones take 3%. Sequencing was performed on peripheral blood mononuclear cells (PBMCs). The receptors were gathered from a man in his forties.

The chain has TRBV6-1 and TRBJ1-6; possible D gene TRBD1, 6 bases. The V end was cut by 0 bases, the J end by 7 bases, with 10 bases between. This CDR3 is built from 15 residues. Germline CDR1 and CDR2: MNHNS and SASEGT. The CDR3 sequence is CASSEAGGANSPLHF. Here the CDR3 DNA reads TGTGCCAGCAGTGAAGCGGGGGGGGCCAATTCACCCCTCCACTTT.

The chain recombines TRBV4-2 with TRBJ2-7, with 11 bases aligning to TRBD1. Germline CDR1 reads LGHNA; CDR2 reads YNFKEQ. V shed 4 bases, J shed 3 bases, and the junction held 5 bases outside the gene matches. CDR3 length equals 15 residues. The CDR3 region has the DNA TGTGCCAGCAGCCTAAAGGGACAGGGGGTCTACGAGCAGTACTTC. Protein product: CASSLKGQGVYEQYF.

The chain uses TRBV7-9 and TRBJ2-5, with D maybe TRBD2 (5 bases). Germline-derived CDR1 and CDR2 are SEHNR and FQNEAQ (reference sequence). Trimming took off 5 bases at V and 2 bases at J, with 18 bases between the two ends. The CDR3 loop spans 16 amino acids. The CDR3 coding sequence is TGTGCCAGCAGCCTCCCCCCGGGGAAAAAACAAGAGACCCAGTACTTC. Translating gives CASSLPPGKKQETQYF.

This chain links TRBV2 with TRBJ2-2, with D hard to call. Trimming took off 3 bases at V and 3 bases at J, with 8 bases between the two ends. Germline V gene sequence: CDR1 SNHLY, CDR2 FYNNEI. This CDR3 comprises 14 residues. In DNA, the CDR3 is TGTGCCAGCAGTGACCCGGTGGACACCGGGGAGCTGTTTTTT. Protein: CASSDPVDTGELFF.

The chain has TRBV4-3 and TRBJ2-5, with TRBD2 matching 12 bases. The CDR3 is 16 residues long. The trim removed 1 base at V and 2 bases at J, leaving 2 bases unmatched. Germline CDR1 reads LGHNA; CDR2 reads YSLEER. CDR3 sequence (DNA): TGCGCCAGCAGCCAAGCGGGGACTAGCGGGCAAGAGACCCAGTACTTC. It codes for CASSQAGTSGQETQYF.

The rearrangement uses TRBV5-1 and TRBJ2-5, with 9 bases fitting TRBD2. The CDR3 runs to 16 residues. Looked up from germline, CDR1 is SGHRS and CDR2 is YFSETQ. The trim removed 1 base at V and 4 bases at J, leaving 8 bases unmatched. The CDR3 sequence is CASSLIPAGGLETQYF. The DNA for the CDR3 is TGCGCCAGCAGCTTGATCCCAGCGGGGGGCTTAGAGACCCAGTACTTC.

The CDR3 is CSGGSTDTQYF. The CDR3 DNA is TGCAGCGGTGGGTCCACAGATACGCAGTATTTT. The V and J genes are TRBV20-1 and TRBJ2-3; D not certain. Germline CDR1 reads DFQATT; CDR2 reads SNEGSKA (reference sequence). CDR3 size: 11 residues.

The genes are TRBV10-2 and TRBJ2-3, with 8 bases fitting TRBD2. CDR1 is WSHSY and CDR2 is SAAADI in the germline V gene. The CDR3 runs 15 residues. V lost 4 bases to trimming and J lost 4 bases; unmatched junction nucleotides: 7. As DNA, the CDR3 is TGCGCCAGCAGTGCCGCCCAGACTAGCGCAGATACGCAGTATTTT. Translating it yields CASSAAQTSADTQYF.

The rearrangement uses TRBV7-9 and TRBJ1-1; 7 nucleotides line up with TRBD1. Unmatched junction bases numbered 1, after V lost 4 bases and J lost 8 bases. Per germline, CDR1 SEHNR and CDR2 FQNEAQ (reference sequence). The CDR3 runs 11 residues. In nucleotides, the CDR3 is TGTGCCAGCAGCTCGGGACAGGAAGCTTTCTTT. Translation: CASSSGQEAFF.

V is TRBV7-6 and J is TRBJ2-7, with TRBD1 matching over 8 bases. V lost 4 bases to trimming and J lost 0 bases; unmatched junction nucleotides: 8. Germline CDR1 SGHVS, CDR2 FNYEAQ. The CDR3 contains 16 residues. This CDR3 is CASSSEGQESSYEQYF. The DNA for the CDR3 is TGTGCCAGCAGCTCCGAGGGACAGGAGAGCTCCTACGAGCAGTACTTC.

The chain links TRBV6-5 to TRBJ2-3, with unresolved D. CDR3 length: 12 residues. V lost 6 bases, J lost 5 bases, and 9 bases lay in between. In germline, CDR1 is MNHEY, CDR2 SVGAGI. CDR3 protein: CASSRSKDTQYF. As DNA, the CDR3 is TGTGCCAGCAGCAGGTCCAAAGATACGCAGTATTTT.